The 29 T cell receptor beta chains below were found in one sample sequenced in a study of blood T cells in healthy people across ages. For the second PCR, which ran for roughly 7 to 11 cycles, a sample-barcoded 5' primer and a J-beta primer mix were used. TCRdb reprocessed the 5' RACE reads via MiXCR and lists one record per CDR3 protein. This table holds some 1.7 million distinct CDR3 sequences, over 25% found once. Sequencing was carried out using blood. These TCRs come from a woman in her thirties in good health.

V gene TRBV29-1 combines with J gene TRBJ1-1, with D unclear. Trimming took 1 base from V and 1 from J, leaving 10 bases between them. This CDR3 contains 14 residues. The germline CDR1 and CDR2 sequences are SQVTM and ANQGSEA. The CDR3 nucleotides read TGCAGCGTTGAAGGGGCCGGAGGGAACACTGAAGCTTTCTTT. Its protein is CSVEGAGGNTEAFF.

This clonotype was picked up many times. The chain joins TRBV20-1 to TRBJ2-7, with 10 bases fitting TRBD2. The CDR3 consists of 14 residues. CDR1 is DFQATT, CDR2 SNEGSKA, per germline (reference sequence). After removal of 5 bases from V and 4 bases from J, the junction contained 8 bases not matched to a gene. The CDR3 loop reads CSASSGSSWYEQYF. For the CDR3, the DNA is TGCAGTGCTTCTAGCGGGAGTTCTTGGTACGAGCAGTACTTC.

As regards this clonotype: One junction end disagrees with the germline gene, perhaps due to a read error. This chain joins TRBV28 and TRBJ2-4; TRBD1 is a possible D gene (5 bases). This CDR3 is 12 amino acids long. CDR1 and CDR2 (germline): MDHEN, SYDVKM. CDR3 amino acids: CVSSQGVGEQYF. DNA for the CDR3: TGTGTCAGCAGCCAGGGTGTGGGTGAGCAGTACTTC.

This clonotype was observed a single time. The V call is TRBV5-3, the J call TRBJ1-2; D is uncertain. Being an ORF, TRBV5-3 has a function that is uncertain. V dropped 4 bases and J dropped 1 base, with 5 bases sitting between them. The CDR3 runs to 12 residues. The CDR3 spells CARSPRNYGYTF. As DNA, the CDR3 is TGTGCCAGAAGCCCACGTAACTATGGCTACACCTTC.

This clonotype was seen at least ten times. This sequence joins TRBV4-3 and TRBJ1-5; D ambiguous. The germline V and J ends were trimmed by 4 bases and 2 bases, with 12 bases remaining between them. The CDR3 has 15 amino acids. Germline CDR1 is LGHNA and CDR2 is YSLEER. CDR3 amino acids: CASSPAYGGNQPQHF. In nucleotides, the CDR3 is TGCGCCAGCAGCCCAGCGTATGGAGGCAATCAGCCCCAGCATTTT.

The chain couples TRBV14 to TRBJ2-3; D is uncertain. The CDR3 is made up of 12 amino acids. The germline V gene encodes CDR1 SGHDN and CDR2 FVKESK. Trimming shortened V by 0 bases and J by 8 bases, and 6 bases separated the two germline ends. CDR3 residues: CASSQEWGTQYF. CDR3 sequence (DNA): TGTGCCAGCAGCCAAGAGTGGGGTACGCAGTATTTT.

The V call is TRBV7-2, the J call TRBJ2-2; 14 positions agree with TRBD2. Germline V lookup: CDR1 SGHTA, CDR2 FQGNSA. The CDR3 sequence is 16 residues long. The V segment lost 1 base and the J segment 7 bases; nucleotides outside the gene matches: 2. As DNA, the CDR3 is TGTGCCAGCAGCTTAGTGGGGACTAGCGGGGGCGGGGAGCTGTTTTTT. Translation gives CASSLVGTSGGGELFF.

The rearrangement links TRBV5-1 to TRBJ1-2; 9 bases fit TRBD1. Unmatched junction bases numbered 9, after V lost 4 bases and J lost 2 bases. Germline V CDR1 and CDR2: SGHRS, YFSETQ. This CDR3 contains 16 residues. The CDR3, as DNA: TGCGCCAGCAGCCCACAAGGACAGGGGAGGAACTATGGCTACACCTTC. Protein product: CASSPQGQGRNYGYTF.

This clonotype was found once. CDR3 bases: TGCGCCAGCAGCTCCACTGGCGGGAGTCCGAGTGAGCAGTTCTTC. It codes for CASSSTGGSPSEQFF. The J gene is TRBJ2-1, the V gene TRBV5-1, with 7 bases identical to TRBD2. This CDR3 contains 15 residues. V lost 3 bases and J lost 9; bases outside the gene matches: 12. Germline V gives CDR1 SGHRS, CDR2 YFSETQ. Full variable domain (outside the CDR3, taken from reference TRBV5-1 and TRBJ2-1): KAGVTQTPRYLIKTRGQQVTLSCSPISGHRSVSWYQQTPGQGLQFLFEYFSETQRNKGNFPGRFSGRQFSNSRSEMNVSTLELGDSALYLCASSSTGGSPSEQFFGPGTRLTVL.

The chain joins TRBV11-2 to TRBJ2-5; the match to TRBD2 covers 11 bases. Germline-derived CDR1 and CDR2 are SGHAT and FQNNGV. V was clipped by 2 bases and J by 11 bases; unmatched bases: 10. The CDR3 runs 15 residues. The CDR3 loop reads CASSLLSGGAGEQYF. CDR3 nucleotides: TGTGCCAGCAGCTTACTTAGCGGGGGGGCCGGGGAGCAGTACTTC.

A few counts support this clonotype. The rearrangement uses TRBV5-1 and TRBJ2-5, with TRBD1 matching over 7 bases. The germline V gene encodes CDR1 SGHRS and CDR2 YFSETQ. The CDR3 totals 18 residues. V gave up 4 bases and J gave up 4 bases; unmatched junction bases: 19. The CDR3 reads CASSVGTVRVGRRETQYF. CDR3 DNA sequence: TGCGCCAGCAGCGTCGGGACAGTCCGCGTTGGGCGGCGAGAGACCCAGTACTTC.

The CDR3 DNA is TGTGCCAGCAGCCTTCCCGGACAGGAGAGCTCCTACAATGAGCAGTTCTTC. Residues: CASSLPGQESSYNEQFF. V gene TRBV27 combines with J gene TRBJ2-1; TRBD1 agrees at 7 bases. Trimming at V came to 6 bases and at J to 0 bases, leaving 11 bases not matched to a gene. CDR1 is MNHEY, CDR2 SMNVEV, per germline (reference sequence). The CDR3 sequence is 17 residues long.

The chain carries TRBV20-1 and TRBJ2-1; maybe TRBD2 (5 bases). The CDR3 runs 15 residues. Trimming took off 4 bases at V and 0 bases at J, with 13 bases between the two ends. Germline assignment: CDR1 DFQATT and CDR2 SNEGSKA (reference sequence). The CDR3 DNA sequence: TGCAGTGCTACATCTAGCAAGAACTCCTACAATGAGCAGTTCTTC. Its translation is CSATSSKNSYNEQFF.

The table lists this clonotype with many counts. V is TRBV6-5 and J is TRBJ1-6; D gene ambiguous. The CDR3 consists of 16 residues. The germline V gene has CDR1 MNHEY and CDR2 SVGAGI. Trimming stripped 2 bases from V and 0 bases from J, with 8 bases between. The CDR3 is CASSYGGSSYNSPLHF. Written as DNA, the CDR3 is TGTGCCAGCAGTTACGGTGGGAGCTCCTATAATTCACCCCTCCACTTT.

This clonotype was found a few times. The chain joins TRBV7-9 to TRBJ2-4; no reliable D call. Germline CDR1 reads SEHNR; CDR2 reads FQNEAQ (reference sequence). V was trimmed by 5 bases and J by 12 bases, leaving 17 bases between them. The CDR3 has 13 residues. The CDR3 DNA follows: TGTGCCAGCAGCCTACCCGGGTATTATCCTCAGTACTTC. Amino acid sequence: CASSLPGYYPQYF.

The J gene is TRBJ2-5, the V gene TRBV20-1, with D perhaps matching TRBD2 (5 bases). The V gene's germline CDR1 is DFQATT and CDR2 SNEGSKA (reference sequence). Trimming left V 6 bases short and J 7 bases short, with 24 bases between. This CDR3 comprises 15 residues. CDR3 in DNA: TGCAGTGCCCTACTAAACCCTGACTACGTGGTGACCCAGTACTTC. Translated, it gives CSALLNPDYVVTQYF.

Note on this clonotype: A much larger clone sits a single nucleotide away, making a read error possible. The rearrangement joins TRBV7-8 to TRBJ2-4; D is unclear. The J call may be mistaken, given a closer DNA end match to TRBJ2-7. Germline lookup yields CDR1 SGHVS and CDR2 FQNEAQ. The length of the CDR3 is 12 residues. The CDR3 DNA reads TGTACCAGCAGCCCCCGGCACTACGAGCAGTACTTC. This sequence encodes CTSSPRHYEQYF.

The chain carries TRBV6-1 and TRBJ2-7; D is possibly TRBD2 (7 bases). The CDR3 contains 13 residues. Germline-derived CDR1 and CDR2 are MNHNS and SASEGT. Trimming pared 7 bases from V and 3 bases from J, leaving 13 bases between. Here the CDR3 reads CASMGGALYEQYF. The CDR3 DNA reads TGTGCCAGCATGGGGGGGGCTCTCTACGAGCAGTACTTC.

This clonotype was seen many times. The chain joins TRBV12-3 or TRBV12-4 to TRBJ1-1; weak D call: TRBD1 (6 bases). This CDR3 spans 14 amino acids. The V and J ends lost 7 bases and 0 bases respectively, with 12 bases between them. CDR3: CASTSGTLNTEAFF. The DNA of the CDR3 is TGTGCCAGCACCTCCGGGACACTGAACACTGAAGCTTTCTTT.

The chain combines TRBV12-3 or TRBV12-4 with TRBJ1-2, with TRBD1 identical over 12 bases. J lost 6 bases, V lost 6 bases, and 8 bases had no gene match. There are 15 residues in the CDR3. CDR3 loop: CASRRPGQGADGYTF. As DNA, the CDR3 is TGTGCCAGCAGGCGCCCGGGACAGGGGGCAGATGGCTACACCTTC.

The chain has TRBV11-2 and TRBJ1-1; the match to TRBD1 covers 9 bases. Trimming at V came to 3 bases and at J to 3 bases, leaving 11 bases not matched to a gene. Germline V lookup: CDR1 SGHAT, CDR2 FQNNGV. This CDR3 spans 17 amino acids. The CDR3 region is CASSFPTGGRRDTEAFF. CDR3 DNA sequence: TGTGCCAGCAGCTTCCCGACAGGGGGACGAAGGGACACTGAAGCTTTCTTT.

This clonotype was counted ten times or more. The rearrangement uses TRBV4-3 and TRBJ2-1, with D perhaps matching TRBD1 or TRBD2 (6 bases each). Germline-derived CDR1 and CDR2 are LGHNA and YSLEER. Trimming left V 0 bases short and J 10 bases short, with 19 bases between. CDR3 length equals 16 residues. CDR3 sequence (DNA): TGCGCCAGCAGCCAAGATATTAGCGGAGGGGGAGAGGAGCAGTTCTTC. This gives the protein CASSQDISGGGEEQFF.

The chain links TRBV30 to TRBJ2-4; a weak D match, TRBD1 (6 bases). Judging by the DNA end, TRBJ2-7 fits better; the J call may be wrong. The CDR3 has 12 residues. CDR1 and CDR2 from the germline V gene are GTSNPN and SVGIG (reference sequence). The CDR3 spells CAWSVGGNEQYF. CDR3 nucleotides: TGTGCCTGGAGTGTAGGGGGTAACGAGCAGTACTTC.

The DNA for the CDR3 is TGCGCCAGCAGCCTCGGAGACGGGGAAGGTGAAGCTTTCTTT. It encodes CASSLGDGEGEAFF. The rearrangement joins TRBV4-1 to TRBJ1-1; D is uncertain. CDR1 and CDR2 (germline): MGHRA, YSYEKL. Trimming left V 4 bases short and J 7 bases short, with 16 bases between. This CDR3 has 14 residues.

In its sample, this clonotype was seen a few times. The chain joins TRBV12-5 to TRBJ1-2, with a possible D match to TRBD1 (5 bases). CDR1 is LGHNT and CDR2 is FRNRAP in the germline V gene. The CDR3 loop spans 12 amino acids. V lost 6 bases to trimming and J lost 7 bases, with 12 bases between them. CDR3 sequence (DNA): TGTGCTAGTGGCAAACGACAGTTTGGCTACACCTTC. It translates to CASGKRQFGYTF.

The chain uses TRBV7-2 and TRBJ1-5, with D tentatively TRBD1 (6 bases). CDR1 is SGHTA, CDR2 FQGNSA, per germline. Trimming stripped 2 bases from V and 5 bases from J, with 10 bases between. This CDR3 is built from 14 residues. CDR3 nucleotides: TGTGCCAGCAGCTTAACGCAGGGGCATCAGCCCCAGCATTTT. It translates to CASSLTQGHQPQHF.

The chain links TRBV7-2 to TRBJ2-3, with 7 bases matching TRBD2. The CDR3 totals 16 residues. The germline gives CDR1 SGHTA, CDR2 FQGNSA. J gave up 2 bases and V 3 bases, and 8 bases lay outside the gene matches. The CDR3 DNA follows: TGTGCCAGCAGCTTTTTTGGGCGGGGGTTCACAGATACGCAGTATTTT. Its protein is CASSFFGRGFTDTQYF.

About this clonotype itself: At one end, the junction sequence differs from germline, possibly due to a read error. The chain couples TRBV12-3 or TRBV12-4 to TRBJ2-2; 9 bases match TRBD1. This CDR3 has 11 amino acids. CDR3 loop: CASGQGRERFF. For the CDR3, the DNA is TGTGCCAGCGGACAGGGGAGGGAGCGGTTTTTT.

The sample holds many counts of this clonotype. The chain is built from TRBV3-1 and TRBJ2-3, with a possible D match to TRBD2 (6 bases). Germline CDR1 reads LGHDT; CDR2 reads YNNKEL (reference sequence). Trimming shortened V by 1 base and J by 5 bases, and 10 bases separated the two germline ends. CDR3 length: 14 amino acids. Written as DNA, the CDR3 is TGTGCCAGCAGCCAAGGTCCGCGGGGAGATACGCAGTATTTT. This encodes CASSQGPRGDTQYF.